The 14 T cell receptor beta chains presented below share a single source sample, sequenced in a study of CD8 T cells in Susac syndrome. Random hexamers were used to reverse transcribe the RNA input (about 0.45 to 1 ug). TCRdb reprocessed the immunoSEQ multiplex PCR reads via MiXCR and lists one record per CDR3 protein. The top ten hold around 0.94% of the sample, which has 75,000 to 100,000 distinct CDR3 sequences, 85% to 95% seen once. Material: CD8+ T cells from PBMCs. All receptors derive from a human donor with Susac syndrome.

This clonotype was seen a few times. The chain combines TRBV7-9 with TRBJ2-2; D may be TRBD1 or TRBD2 (5 bases each). The CDR3 contains 14 residues. Germline V CDR1 and CDR2: SEHNR, FQNEAQ (reference sequence). V was cut by 5 bases and J by 2 bases, with 9 bases left in between. The CDR3 nucleotides read TGTGCCAGCAGCCCCGGGACCAACACCGGGGAGCTGTTTTTT. Translated: CASSPGTNTGELFF.

The chain joins TRBV7-9 to TRBJ1-5; 8 nucleotides align to TRBD1. In germline, CDR1 is SEHNR, CDR2 FQNEAQ (reference sequence). V dropped 4 bases and J dropped 4; count of bases not matched to a gene: 6. The CDR3 extends over 15 amino acids. CDR3 sequence (DNA): TGTGCCAGCAGCTCCCAGGGGGCGAGGAATCAGCCCCAGCATTTT. Translating it yields CASSSQGARNQPQHF. The variable domain in full, completed from reference TRBV7-9 and TRBJ1-5, reads DTGVSQNPRHKITKRGQNVTFRCDPISEHNRLYWYRQTLGQGPEFLTYFQNEAQLEKSRLLSDRFSAERPKGSFSTLEIQRTEQGDSAMYLCASSSQGARNQPQHFGDGTRLSIL.

This chain links TRBV29-1 with TRBJ2-1, with 11 nucleotides matching TRBD2. From germline, CDR1 is SQVTM and CDR2 ANQGSEA. The CDR3 loop spans 13 amino acids. With V trimmed by 7 bases and J by 4 bases, 3 bases remained unmatched. The CDR3 protein is CSAGTSGYNEQFF. Written as DNA, the CDR3 is TGCAGCGCCGGGACTAGCGGATACAATGAGCAGTTCTTC.

The chain recombines TRBV29-1 with TRBJ2-2, with D perhaps matching TRBD2 (6 bases). CDR3 size: 14 residues. V gave up 5 bases and J gave up 1 base, with 11 bases separating them. Germline V gene data show CDR1 as SQVTM and CDR2 as ANQGSEA. The CDR3 loop reads CSVILAENTGELFF. CDR3 coding DNA: TGCAGCGTTATCTTAGCGGAGAACACCGGGGAGCTGTTTTTT.

The chain joins TRBV7-9 to TRBJ1-2; D may be TRBD1 (5 bases). This CDR3 has 12 amino acids. Germline assignment: CDR1 SEHNR and CDR2 FQNEAQ (reference sequence). V was trimmed by 0 bases and J by 8 bases, leaving 7 bases between them. CDR3 coding DNA: TGTGCCAGCAGCTTAGCAGGGGACGGCTACACCTTC. Its translation: CASSLAGDGYTF.

This chain links TRBV28 with TRBJ2-7; TRBD1 might be the D (6 bases). CDR1 and CDR2 (germline): MDHEN, SYDVKM. V gave up 4 bases and J gave up 0 bases, with 16 bases separating them. The CDR3 contains 16 residues. The CDR3 here is CASSSGQTSVSYEQYF. DNA for the CDR3: TGTGCCAGCAGTTCCGGACAGACTTCAGTCTCCTACGAGCAGTACTTC. Full variable domain (missing parts from reference TRBV28 and TRBJ2-7): DVKVTQSSRYLVKRTGEKVFLECVQDMDHENMFWYRQDPGLGLRLIYFSYDVKMKEKGDIPEGYSVSREKKERFSLILESASTNQTSMYLCASSSGQTSVSYEQYFGPGTRLTVT.

The genes are TRBV13 and TRBJ1-1; D is ambiguous. The CDR3 is 15 residues long. Trimming shortened V by 1 base and J by 0 bases, and 9 bases separated the two germline ends. CDR1 and CDR2 (germline): PRHDT, FYEKMQ (reference sequence). The CDR3 coding sequence is TGTGCCAGCAGCTTAGACCGGGGATTGAACACTGAAGCTTTCTTT. Protein product: CASSLDRGLNTEAFF.

The rearrangement uses TRBV27 and TRBJ2-3, with D perhaps matching TRBD2 (5 bases). The germline V and J ends were trimmed by 4 bases and 1 base, with 9 bases remaining between them. Germline CDR1 is MNHEY and CDR2 is SMNVEV (reference sequence). The length of the CDR3 is 14 residues. CDR3 amino acids: CASSYEGGTDTQYF. The CDR3 nucleotides are TGTGCCAGCAGTTATGAGGGCGGCACAGATACGCAGTATTTT.

V and J are TRBV4-3 and TRBJ1-1; possibly TRBD1 for D (5 bases). V was cut by 0 bases and J by 1 base, with 9 bases left in between. Per the germline V gene, CDR1 is LGHNA and CDR2 is YSLEER. CDR3 length: 15 residues. CDR3 residues: CASSQDGAGNTEAFF. CDR3 in DNA: TGCGCCAGCAGCCAAGACGGGGCAGGGAACACTGAAGCTTTCTTT.

The rearrangement joins TRBV4-2 to TRBJ2-7; TRBD2 matches at 8 bases. This CDR3 is built from 15 residues. V was clipped by 3 bases and J by 2 bases; unmatched bases: 6. Germline CDR1 reads LGHNA; CDR2 reads YNFKEQ. The CDR3 region is CASSQELAEAYEQYF. The DNA of the CDR3 is TGTGCCAGCAGCCAGGAACTAGCGGAGGCCTACGAGCAGTACTTC.

This clonotype was seen once. The chain joins TRBV14 to TRBJ2-7, with 13 bases matching TRBD2. The V and J ends lost 4 bases and 2 bases, in that order; junction bases with no gene match: 8. This CDR3 spans 17 amino acids. The germline V gene encodes CDR1 SGHDN and CDR2 FVKESK. CDR3 coding DNA: TGTGCCAGCAGCCCACCGGGACTAGCGGGGACCGCCTACGAGCAGTACTTC. Translating gives CASSPPGLAGTAYEQYF.

This chain joins TRBV7-2 and TRBJ1-5; 7 positions agree with TRBD1. The CDR3 runs 16 residues. The germline CDR1 and CDR2 sequences are SGHTA and FQGNSA. With V trimmed by 1 base and J by 0 bases, 3 bases remained unmatched. CDR3 amino acids: CASSLVGTDSNQPQHF. In nucleotides, the CDR3 is TGTGCCAGCAGCTTAGTAGGGACAGATAGCAATCAGCCCCAGCATTTT.

This clonotype was counted a single time. V usage is TRBV12-3 or TRBV12-4 and J usage is TRBJ2-1, with D possibly being TRBD1 (5 bases). V was shortened by 3 bases and J by 1 base, with 10 bases between the two germline ends. The length of the CDR3 is 15 residues. CDR3 coding DNA: TGTGCCAGCAGTTTTGGAGCAGGGTCCTACAATGAGCAGTTCTTC. Translation: CASSFGAGSYNEQFF.

The rearrangement joins TRBV4-3 to TRBJ2-7, with TRBD2 matching over 8 bases. This CDR3 has 16 residues. J gave up 6 bases and V 4 bases, and 14 bases lay outside the gene matches. The germline CDR1 and CDR2 sequences are LGHNA and YSLEER. The CDR3 sequence is CASSPDGIISGIEQYF. CDR3 sequence (DNA): TGCGCCAGCAGCCCCGACGGTATTATTAGCGGGATCGAGCAGTACTTC.